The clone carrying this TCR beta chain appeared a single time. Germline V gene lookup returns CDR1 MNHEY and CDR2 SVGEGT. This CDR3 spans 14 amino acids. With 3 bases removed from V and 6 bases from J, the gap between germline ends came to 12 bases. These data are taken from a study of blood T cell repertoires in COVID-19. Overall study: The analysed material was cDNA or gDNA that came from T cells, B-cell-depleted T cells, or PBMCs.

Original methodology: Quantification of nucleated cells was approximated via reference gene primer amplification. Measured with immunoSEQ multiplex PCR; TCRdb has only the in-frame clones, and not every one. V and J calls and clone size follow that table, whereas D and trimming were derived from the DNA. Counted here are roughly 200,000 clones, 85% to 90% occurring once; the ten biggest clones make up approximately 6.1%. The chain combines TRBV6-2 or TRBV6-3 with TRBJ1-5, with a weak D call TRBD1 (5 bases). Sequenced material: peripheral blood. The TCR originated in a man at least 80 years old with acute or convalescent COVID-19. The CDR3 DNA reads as TGTGCCAGCAGTTATTCTGGGGGGGTTCAGCCCCAGCATTTT. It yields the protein CASSYSGGVQPQHF.